This entry lists 24 T cell receptor beta chains sequenced from one sample in a study of regulatory T cells in long-lasting Graves disease. Construction of the TCR beta libraries employed iRepertoire HTBI primers in conjunction with Arm-PCR of CDR3 regions. TCRdb ran MiXCR on the multiplex PCR reads and lists one entry per CDR3 protein. The repertoire has hundreds of thousands of distinct CDR3 sequences, less than 25% of them found once; the top ten carry less than 9%. Described time point: persistent/refractory GD, antithyroid drugs over 5 years with positive TRAb. Following extraction of RNA from PBMCs, that RNA was used to make the TCR library. The source was peripheral blood mononuclear cells (PBMCs), collected when the disease was refractory, from a patient treated with antithyroid drugs. Every receptor here comes from a female donor with Graves disease.

In its sample, this clonotype was seen many times. The rearrangement links TRBV5-5 to TRBJ2-6; D is ambiguous. The CDR3 has 15 amino acids. Germline V lookup: CDR1 SGHKS, CDR2 YYEKEE (reference sequence). Trimming shortened V by 3 bases and J by 0 bases, and 7 bases separated the two germline ends. As DNA, the CDR3 is TGTGCCAGCAGCTCCGACCCCTCTGGGGCCAACGTCCTGACTTTC. Translation gives CASSSDPSGANVLTF.

This clonotype occurred many times. V usage is TRBV28 and J usage is TRBJ2-2, with 7 bases aligning to TRBD1. With 6 bases clipped from V and 5 bases from J, the junction kept 15 bases outside the gene matches. Looked up from germline, CDR1 is MDHEN and CDR2 is SYDVKM. CDR3 length: 17 residues. The CDR3 protein is CASRRKDRAERTGELFF. The CDR3 DNA reads as TGTGCCAGCAGACGAAAAGACAGGGCGGAACGGACCGGGGAGCTGTTTTTT.

The rearrangement links TRBV6-5 to TRBJ2-3; D ambiguous. CDR1 is MNHEY and CDR2 is SVGAGI in the germline V gene. CDR3 length: 13 amino acids. The ends were cut back, 2 bases at V and 4 bases at J, with 7 bases in the middle. DNA for the CDR3: TGTGCCAGCAGTTACGATGGCCCAGATACGCAGTATTTT. It encodes CASSYDGPDTQYF.

This clonotype appeared a few times. The rearrangement uses TRBV20-1 and TRBJ1-2, with unresolved D. Germline values: CDR1 DFQATT, CDR2 SNEGSKA (reference sequence). The CDR3 totals 12 residues. The V and J ends lost 3 bases and 8 bases respectively, with 13 bases between them. The CDR3 sequence: CSARSRLGGYTF. The CDR3 region has the DNA TGCAGTGCTAGGTCCAGGCTAGGGGGCTACACCTTC.

With respect to this clonotype: A much larger clone lies a single base off, so this may be a read error. This rearrangement joins TRBV9 to TRBJ1-5; D perhaps matches TRBD1 (5 bases). V lost 5 bases and J 2 bases, leaving 23 bases between the germline ends. CDR3 size: 18 residues. The V gene's germline CDR1 is SGDLS and CDR2 YYNGEE. Here the CDR3 DNA reads TGTGCCAGCAGTTTAGGTTTCGGGGGGGTGGATGGCAATCAGCCCCAGCATTTT. The encoded protein is CASSLGFGGVDGNQPQHF.

This clonotype came up many times. J is TRBJ1-1 and V is TRBV28; D gene unclear. Germline values: CDR1 MDHEN, CDR2 SYDVKM. V gave up 6 bases and J gave up 2 bases, with 7 bases separating them. CDR3 length equals 12 residues. The DNA for the CDR3 is TGTGCCAGCAGGGTGGATAACACTGAAGCTTTCTTT. This codes for CASRVDNTEAFF.

This clonotype was seen many times. The chain joins TRBV28 to TRBJ2-7, with 9 bases lining up with TRBD2. Germline V gives CDR1 MDHEN, CDR2 SYDVKM. V shed 4 bases, J shed 9 bases, and the junction held 13 bases outside the gene matches. The CDR3 has 15 residues. The CDR3 sequence is CASSSRTSDYSVQYF. The CDR3 bases are TGTGCCAGCAGTTCCCGGACTAGCGACTACAGTGTGCAGTACTTC.

Of note for this clonotype: This clone may be a read error of a much larger clone one base away. This rearrangement joins TRBV6-2 or TRBV6-3 to TRBJ1-6, with 9 bases identical to TRBD1. V shed 6 bases and J 8 bases; nucleotides not matched to a gene: 2. The CDR3 totals 13 residues. Looked up from germline, CDR1 is MNHEY and CDR2 is SVGEGT. CDR3 residues: CASRTGGHSPLHF. In DNA form, the CDR3 reads TGTGCCAGCAGGACAGGGGGTCATTCACCCCTCCACTTT.

This clonotype was recorded many times. The chain is built from TRBV27 and TRBJ1-1; no clear D. Germline lookup yields CDR1 MNHEY and CDR2 SMNVEV (reference sequence). This CDR3 has 16 residues. Trimming removed 0 bases at V and 4 bases at J, with 15 bases between. CDR3 residues: CASSLSASVGGTEAFF. The CDR3 DNA reads TGTGCCAGCAGTTTATCCGCTTCGGTTGGCGGCACTGAAGCTTTCTTT.

This clonotype has just a few counts. The chain uses TRBV29-1 and TRBJ2-5; unclear D gene. CDR1 and CDR2 from the germline V gene are SQVTM and ANQGSEA. Between the trimmed V and J ends, which lost 0 bases and 0 bases, there was a span of 5 bases. The CDR3 is 13 amino acids. The CDR3 DNA reads TGCAGCGTTGAAGACAGAGACCAAGAGACCCAGTACTTC. Protein: CSVEDRDQETQYF. Full variable domain (missing parts from reference TRBV29-1 and TRBJ2-5): SAVISQKPSRDICQRGTSLTIQCQVDSQVTMMFWYRQQPGQSLTLIATANQGSEATYESGFVIDKFPISRPNLTFSTLTVSNMSPEDSSIYLCSVEDRDQETQYFGPGTRLLVL.

This clonotype was counted ten times or more. The rearrangement uses TRBV28 and TRBJ2-7; possibly TRBD2 for D (5 bases). The CDR3 extends over 14 amino acids. Germline V CDR1 and CDR2: MDHEN, SYDVKM. V was shortened by 4 bases and J by 3 bases, with 13 bases between the two germline ends. CDR3 sequence: CASSSAEPIYEQYF. Written as DNA, the CDR3 is TGTGCCAGCAGTTCAGCGGAGCCGATCTACGAGCAGTACTTC.

The chain uses TRBV7-2 and TRBJ2-2; 9 bases agree with TRBD2. Trimming took 6 bases from V and 6 from J; bases not matched to a gene: 14. CDR1 SGHTA and CDR2 FQGNSA come from the germline V gene. This CDR3 has 17 residues. The CDR3 spells CASRDHRSSGRAGELFF. Here the CDR3 DNA reads TGTGCCAGCAGAGACCACCGGAGTAGCGGGAGAGCCGGGGAGCTGTTTTTT.

This clonotype was counted only a few times. This chain connects TRBV28 to TRBJ1-2; possibly TRBD1 for D (6 bases). The CDR3 has 14 residues. The V end lost 6 bases, the J end lost 2 bases, and 13 bases lay between the germline ends. The germline CDR1 and CDR2 sequences are MDHEN and SYDVKM. CDR3 residues: CASSRGHINYGYTF. The CDR3 DNA reads as TGTGCCAGCAGCCGGGGACATATCAACTATGGCTACACCTTC.

Comment on this clonotype: This may be a read error, as it is one base from a much larger clone. The conserved closing phenylalanine or tryptophan is absent in this CDR3, likely reflecting a read error. This chain links TRBV6-6 with TRBJ1-5; the D gene is possibly TRBD1 (5 bases). The CDR3 contains 15 residues. Deletions cut 0 bases from V and 6 bases from J, with 12 bases between. Germline V gene data show CDR1 as MNHNY and CDR2 as SVGAGI (reference sequence). The CDR3 spells CASSYSMGGLQPQHS. The CDR3 DNA sequence: TGTGCCAGCAGTTACTCGATGGGGGGACTTCAGCCCCAGCATTCT.

This clonotype was detected many times. The rearrangement links TRBV6-1 to TRBJ1-2, with a tentative D call TRBD1 (5 bases). Germline CDR1 and CDR2: MNHNS and SASEGT. This CDR3 contains 15 residues. Trimming stripped 6 bases from V and 3 bases from J, with 17 bases between. The CDR3 here is CASRPRGGTHYGYTF. DNA for the CDR3: TGTGCCAGCAGACCCCGAGGAGGGACGCACTATGGCTACACCTTC.

As regards this clonotype: A read error may produce the germline difference seen at one junction end. The chain recombines TRBV19 with TRBJ1-1, with 10 bases that match TRBD1. Germline V gene sequence: CDR1 LNHDA, CDR2 SQIVND (reference sequence). The CDR3 loop spans 13 amino acids. In nucleotides, the CDR3 is TGTACCAGTAGTATCGGACAGGGGGCTGAAGCTTTCTTT. Encoded protein: CTSSIGQGAEAFF.

The chain couples TRBV6-2 or TRBV6-3 to TRBJ1-1; D not certain. V lost 10 bases and J 5 bases, leaving 14 bases between the germline ends. Germline CDR1 is MNHEY and CDR2 is SVGEGT. This CDR3 has 12 residues. CDR3 residues: CATSPGGTEAFF. The CDR3 DNA reads TGTGCCACCTCGCCCGGAGGGACTGAAGCTTTCTTT.

In the case of this clonotype: A much larger clone differs from this one at a single base, so this may be a read error. V is TRBV27 and J is TRBJ1-5, with 7 bases fitting TRBD1. The V segment lost 5 bases and the J segment 1 base; nucleotides outside the gene matches: 5. Per the germline V gene, CDR1 is MNHEY and CDR2 is SMNVEV (reference sequence). The CDR3 contains 15 residues. CDR3 sequence: CASSLGQESNQPQHF. The CDR3 DNA is TGTGCCAGCAGTCTCGGACAGGAAAGCAATCAGCCCCAGCATTTT.

This clonotype has a handful of counts. V gene TRBV3-1 combines with J gene TRBJ1-1; D possibly corresponds to TRBD1 (5 bases). The CDR3 runs to 15 residues. Germline loops: CDR1 LGHDT, CDR2 YNNKEL (reference sequence). Trimming left V 1 base short and J 6 bases short, with 15 bases between. The CDR3 spells CASSQGRGAGAEAFF. CDR3 nucleotides: TGTGCCAGCAGCCAAGGTCGGGGCGCAGGAGCTGAAGCTTTCTTT.

Only a few counts were recorded for this clonotype. V is TRBV6-2 or TRBV6-3 and J is TRBJ2-7; D gene unclear. Germline-derived CDR1 and CDR2 are MNHEY and SVGEGT. Trimming removed 5 bases at V and 5 bases at J, with 10 bases between. The CDR3 spans 12 residues. The CDR3 bases are TGTGCCAGCAGTGAATTAAGGGACGAGCAGTACTTC. It yields the protein CASSELRDEQYF.

This clonotype was detected a few times. The rearrangement uses TRBV27 and TRBJ2-7; the D gene is possibly TRBD2 (5 bases). Germline lookup yields CDR1 MNHEY and CDR2 SMNVEV (reference sequence). The CDR3 covers 12 residues. Deletions cut 5 bases from V and 5 bases from J, with 10 bases between. CDR3 region: CASSHRENEQYF. DNA for the CDR3: TGTGCCAGCAGTCATCGGGAAAACGAGCAGTACTTC.

This rearrangement joins TRBV29-1 to TRBJ1-1; 9 nucleotides align to TRBD1. Germline CDR1 SQVTM, CDR2 ANQGSEA. V shed 0 bases, J shed 4 bases, and the junction held 9 bases outside the gene matches. This CDR3 spans 16 amino acids. The DNA of the CDR3 is TGCAGCGTTGAAGAAATACCGGGACAGGGTTTCACTGAAGCTTTCTTT. It yields the protein CSVEEIPGQGFTEAFF.

J is TRBJ2-2 and V is TRBV19; no clear D gene. V was shortened by 1 base and J by 6 bases, with 9 bases between the two germline ends. The germline CDR1 and CDR2 sequences are LNHDA and SQIVND (reference sequence). CDR3 size: 14 residues. DNA for the CDR3: TGTGCCAGTAGTATAGTAATGAGTTCCGGGGAGCTGTTTTTT. Protein sequence: CASSIVMSSGELFF.

The J gene is TRBJ2-5, the V gene TRBV9, with a tentative D call TRBD2 (7 bases). The germline V and J ends were trimmed by 4 bases and 4 bases, with 20 bases remaining between them. The CDR3 runs 16 residues. Germline V CDR1 and CDR2: SGDLS, YYNGEE. The CDR3 region is CASSRGARGGRETQYF. DNA of the CDR3: TGTGCCAGCAGCCGGGGGGCCAGGGGAGGGCGAGAGACCCAGTACTTC.